The T cell receptor (beta chain) under discussion was sequenced for a study of T cells after yellow fever vaccination. Study summary: For low cell numbers, libraries were made with SMART-Seq v4 Ultra Low Input. Study-wide points: Reappearance after the booster was seen for most primary-vaccination clones, at roughly 96% CD4 and 75% to 90% CD8. Highly abundant clonotypes carried over from the bulk population could end up in FACS-sorted repertoires as contaminants.

TCRdb redid the calling of the 5' RACE reads with MiXCR, one entry per CDR3 protein. The sample yields about 50,000 distinct CDR3 sequences, roughly 6.9% seen once. At least ten counts were recorded for this clonotype. Its specificity is not known. V dropped 0 bases and J dropped 5; count of bases not matched to a gene: 10. The CDR3 spans 17 residues. Per germline, CDR1 MGHRA and CDR2 YSYEKL. The chain uses TRBV4-1 and TRBJ2-7, with 10 nucleotides matching TRBD1. Sample: CD8+ T cells sorted from PBMCs, taken on the day of the first yellow fever vaccination. The source is a man aged 18 to 30 who received the YFV17D yellow fever vaccine. The CDR3: CASSQDLWGQGLDEQYF. The CDR3 DNA reads as TGCGCCAGCAGCCAAGATCTATGGGGACAGGGGTTGGACGAGCAGTACTTC.